This paragraph covers one T cell receptor (beta chain) sequence. The data originate from a study of shared clonotypes between healthy human individuals. V was cut by 2 bases and J by 0 bases, with 7 bases left in between. This CDR3 spans 14 amino acids. Germline loops: CDR1 MNHEY, CDR2 SVGAGI. Repertoires were generated with immunoSEQ multiplex PCR, while TCRdb's copy carries only in-frame clones and drops some. Of about 2.3 million clones listed, 85% to 95% are singletons. Sequencing was carried out using naive CD4+ T cells from PBMCs. Documented subset: CD45RA+ positively selected. The origin of this receptor is a man aged 18 to 29 in good health. Some clones in this sample may be carry-over from other donors' samples. The chain links TRBV6-5 to TRBJ1-1; D possibly corresponds to TRBD1 (5 bases). The CDR3: CASSYQGMNTEAFF. CDR3 DNA: TGTGCCAGCAGTTACCAGGGTATGAACACTGAAGCTTTCTTT.